This T cell receptor (beta chain) was observed in a study of response to subunit inactivated influenza vaccine. V lost 3 bases, J lost 2 bases, and 11 bases lay in between. Germline V gene data show CDR1 as KGHDR and CDR2 as SFDVKD. The CDR3 loop spans 15 amino acids. TCRdb ran MiXCR on the RT-PCR reads and lists one entry per CDR3 protein. The sample has under 200,000 distinct CDR3 sequences, over 9.5% seen once. The sample was also reused in another study, on T cells expressing NK-cell markers. That study adds: 5'RACE template switching built TCR beta cDNA with unique molecular identifiers. Sorted CD3+CD56-NKG2C+, CD3+CD56+NKG2C- and CD3+CD56+NKG2C+ T cells were the source of the TCR beta repertoires. Of eight sequenced donors, seven were HCMV-seropositive and one HCMV-seronegative. The study found dominant NKG2C+ clonotypes at about 1.0-7.5% of CD8+ T cells in about six donors. Researchers report these clonotypes also headed the CD3+CD56-NKG2C+ fraction in a handful of donors.

The sequence came from a man aged 45-65 years who received an inactivated influenza vaccine. Sequencing used CD8+ T cells sorted from PBMCs, obtained approximately 13 days after vaccination. The rearrangement uses TRBV24-1 and TRBJ2-3, with D possibly TRBD2 on 6 matching bases. In DNA, the CDR3 is TGTGCCACCAGTGATGTGGAACTAGCCACAGATACGCAGTATTTT. Amino acids: CATSDVELATDTQYF.